The 26 T cell receptor beta chains below were found in one sample sequenced in a study of cytotoxic CD8 clonotypes in ibrutinib-treated CLL. Here immunoSEQ multiplex PCR was the method, and the copy in TCRdb shows in-frame clones only, minus some. The repertoire holds about 72,000 clones, with around 84% as singletons. This specimen consisted of PBMCs, obtained at disease progression, from a patient treated with ibrutinib. The receptors were gathered from a human donor with chronic lymphocytic leukemia.

The chain couples TRBV5-1 to TRBJ2-2; no clear D. The V gene lost 1 base and the J gene lost 2 bases, with 6 bases spanning the gap. The CDR3 consists of 14 residues. Germline loops: CDR1 SGHRS, CDR2 YFSETQ. The CDR3 spells CASSLKQNTGELFF. In DNA, the CDR3 is TGCGCCAGCAGCTTGAAACAAAACACCGGGGAGCTGTTTTTT.

The V gene is TRBV2, the J gene TRBJ1-6; perhaps TRBD1 as D (6 bases). Germline CDR1 SNHLY, CDR2 FYNNEI. The CDR3 runs 16 residues. V lost 2 bases and J 6 bases, leaving 14 bases between the germline ends. The DNA for the CDR3 is TGTGCCAGCAGTGAATTAGGGGGGGCAGTTAATTCACCCCTCCACTTT. Protein sequence: CASSELGGAVNSPLHF.

The chain carries TRBV6-5 and TRBJ1-4, with unresolved D. The CDR3 loop spans 14 amino acids. Germline loops: CDR1 MNHEY, CDR2 SVGAGI. Trimming removed 5 bases from V and 4 bases from J, with 11 bases in between. CDR3: CASSLQQLNEKLFF. In DNA form, the CDR3 reads TGTGCCAGCAGTCTTCAGCAGCTTAATGAAAAACTGTTTTTT.

The CDR3 is CASSFSRNRYGYTF. The CDR3 DNA reads as TGTGCCAGCAGTTTCTCCAGGAACCGCTATGGCTACACCTTC. The chain recombines TRBV27 with TRBJ1-2; no reliable D call. The CDR3 sequence is 14 residues long. Germline lookup yields CDR1 MNHEY and CDR2 SMNVEV (reference sequence). V lost 3 bases, J lost 4 bases, and 12 bases lay in between.

The rearrangement joins TRBV5-1 to TRBJ1-2; 8 bases fit TRBD1. CDR1 is SGHRS, CDR2 YFSETQ, per germline. The CDR3 sequence is 15 residues long. Germline trimming cut 1 base from V and 2 bases from J; bases unmatched to any gene: 4. The CDR3: CASSLTGGVNYGYTF. In DNA, the CDR3 is TGCGCCAGCAGCTTGACAGGGGGGGTAAACTATGGCTACACCTTC.

This clone was detected once. The rearrangement uses TRBV6-4 and TRBJ2-3; D possibly corresponds to TRBD2 (6 bases). This CDR3 has 16 residues. V lost 3 bases and J lost 0, with 13 bases in between. Germline values: CDR1 MRHNA, CDR2 SNTAGT. CDR3 in amino acids: CASSEGTSLSTDTQYF. Written as DNA, the CDR3 is TGTGCCAGCAGTGAGGGGACTTCTCTAAGCACAGATACGCAGTATTTT.

This clone was recorded once. CDR3 residues: CASSSGPPVDEQFF. The CDR3, as DNA: TGCGCCAGCAGCTCGGGCCCACCGGTGGATGAGCAGTTCTTC. V usage is TRBV5-1 and J usage is TRBJ2-1; D unclear. Germline CDR1 is SGHRS and CDR2 is YFSETQ. Trimming removed 3 bases from V and 8 bases from J, with 15 bases in between. This CDR3 is 14 amino acids long.

The rearrangement links TRBV30 to TRBJ2-5; TRBD2 is a possible D gene (6 bases). Germline V gene data show CDR1 as GTSNPN and CDR2 as SVGIG (reference sequence). Trimming took 4 bases from V and 5 from J, leaving 11 bases between them. This CDR3 has 12 amino acids. CDR3 protein: CAWTAGRETQYF. CDR3 DNA: TGTGCCTGGACGGCGGGGAGGGAGACCCAGTACTTC. Drawing the rest from reference TRBV30 and TRBJ2-5, the complete variable domain is SQTIHQWPATLVQPVGSPLSLECTVEGTSNPNLYWYRQAAGRGLQLLFYSVGIGQISSEVPQNLSASRPQDRQFILSSKKLLLSDSGFYLCAWTAGRETQYFGPGTRLLVL.

The chain uses TRBV2 and TRBJ2-5; no clear D. The CDR3 covers 14 residues. V was cut by 2 bases and J by 0 bases, with 7 bases left in between. Germline loops: CDR1 SNHLY, CDR2 FYNNEI. The chain's CDR3 is CASSENGHQETQYF. The CDR3 DNA reads TGTGCCAGCAGTGAAAACGGCCACCAAGAGACCCAGTACTTC.

This clone has more than one count but fewer than ten. The J gene is TRBJ1-5, the V gene TRBV4-1; D is ambiguous. Trimming shortened V by 1 base and J by 2 bases, and 9 bases separated the two germline ends. Per germline, CDR1 MGHRA and CDR2 YSYEKL. CDR3 length equals 15 residues. The CDR3 bases are TGCGCCAGCAGCCAAGTGCCGACACGCAATCAGCCCCAGCATTTT. As protein: CASSQVPTRNQPQHF.

The CDR3 loop is CASSPMGQKITDTQYF. CDR3 bases: TGTGCCAGCAGCCCGATGGGACAGAAGATAACAGATACGCAGTATTTT. V usage is TRBV5-6 and J usage is TRBJ2-3, with 7 bases identical to TRBD1. Germline V gene lookup returns CDR1 SGHDT and CDR2 YYEEEE. The CDR3 runs 16 residues. J gave up 3 bases and V 4 bases, and 11 bases lay outside the gene matches.

The rearrangement uses TRBV7-8 and TRBJ1-1; D gene uncertain. There are 11 residues in the CDR3. V was pared by 2 bases and J by 8 bases, with 6 bases between. The germline CDR1 and CDR2 sequences are SGHVS and FQNEAQ. CDR3 DNA: TGTGCCAGCAGCTTAAGCAGGGAAGCTTTCTTT. Amino acids: CASSLSREAFF. Variable domain in full (rest from reference TRBV7-8 and TRBJ1-1): GAGVSQSPRYKVAKRGQDVALRCDPISGHVSLFWYQQALGQGPEFLTYFQNEAQLDKSGLPSDRFFAERPEGSVSTLKIQRTQQEDSAVYLCASSLSREAFFGQGTRLTVV.

This chain uses TRBV6-5 with TRBJ2-3; 11 bases align to TRBD2. V was pared by 7 bases and J by 4 bases, with 7 bases of the junction left unmatched. The CDR3 is 15 residues long. Germline lookup yields CDR1 MNHEY and CDR2 SVGAGI. The CDR3 spells CASTWASGGSDTQYF. The CDR3 bases are TGTGCCAGCACCTGGGCTAGCGGGGGGTCAGATACGCAGTATTTT.

The V and J genes are TRBV9 and TRBJ1-2; D is ambiguous. This CDR3 contains 12 residues. Germline CDR1 reads SGDLS; CDR2 reads YYNGEE. Trimming left V 1 base short and J 2 bases short, with 3 bases between. Written as DNA, the CDR3 is TGTGCCAGCAGCGTAAGAAACTATGGCTACACCTTC. It yields the protein CASSVRNYGYTF.

This chain joins TRBV2 and TRBJ1-3; D gene uncertain. CDR1 and CDR2 (germline): SNHLY, FYNNEI. This CDR3 region has 15 residues. V lost 6 bases and J lost 0, with 12 bases in between. The CDR3, as DNA: TGTGCCAGCAGGGCACAGACACTCTCTGGAAACACCATATATTTT. Translated: CASRAQTLSGNTIYF. Based on the CDR3 plus reference TRBV2 and TRBJ1-3, the full variable domain is EPEVTQTPSHQVTQMGQEVILRCVPISNHLYFYWYRQILGQKVEFLVSFYNNEISEKSEIFDDQFSVERPDGSNFTLKIRSTKLEDSAMYFCASRAQTLSGNTIYFGEGSWLTVV.

V is TRBV5-6 and J is TRBJ1-5; 8 bases map to TRBD1. The CDR3 extends over 14 amino acids. V dropped 2 bases and J dropped 9; count of bases not matched to a gene: 7. Germline V CDR1 and CDR2: SGHDT, YYEEEE. The chain's CDR3 is CASSFFTGGTPQHF. The CDR3 DNA reads as TGTGCCAGCAGCTTTTTTACAGGGGGGACGCCCCAGCATTTT.

The sample holds one count of this clone. The chain is built from TRBV14 and TRBJ2-1; no reliable D call. CDR3 size: 12 residues. Between the trimmed V and J ends, which lost 0 bases and 11 bases, there was a span of 8 bases. From germline, CDR1 is SGHDN and CDR2 FVKESK. The CDR3 DNA sequence: TGTGCCAGCAGCCAAGAAAAGACAAAGCAGTTCTTC. This codes for CASSQEKTKQFF.

The chain has TRBV7-2 and TRBJ2-3; 8 positions agree with TRBD2. Germline CDR1 is SGHTA and CDR2 is FQGNSA. The CDR3 consists of 17 residues. V was pared by 3 bases and J by 2 bases, with 10 bases of the junction left unmatched. CDR3 residues: CASSFEVAGGSTDTQYF. The CDR3 region has the DNA TGTGCCAGCAGCTTTGAGGTGGCGGGAGGATCCACAGATACGCAGTATTTT. Together with reference TRBV7-2 and TRBJ2-3, the CDR3 gives the full variable domain: GAGVSQSPSNKVTEKGKDVELRCDPISGHTALYWYRQSLGQGLEFLIYFQGNSAPDKSGLPSDRFSAERTGGSVSTLTIQRTQQEDSAVYLCASSFEVAGGSTDTQYFGPGTRLTVL.

The chain uses TRBV6-5 and TRBJ1-4, with a possible D match to TRBD1 (5 bases). The germline CDR1 and CDR2 sequences are MNHEY and SVGAGI. V was pared by 8 bases and J by 7 bases, with 17 bases between. The CDR3 is made up of 14 amino acids. The CDR3 DNA is TGTGCCAGCGCTAGGAGGCAGGGAGGTGAAAAACTGTTTTTT. Residues: CASARRQGGEKLFF.

The chain has TRBV27 and TRBJ2-7; a weak D match, TRBD1 (7 bases). Looked up from germline, CDR1 is MNHEY and CDR2 is SMNVEV (reference sequence). This CDR3 comprises 13 residues. Trimming took off 4 bases at V and 3 bases at J, with 10 bases between the two ends. The CDR3 sequence: CASSSQGGYEQYF. In DNA form, the CDR3 reads TGTGCCAGCAGTTCCCAGGGGGGCTACGAGCAGTACTTC.

The rearrangement uses TRBV9 and TRBJ2-5; TRBD2 matches at 7 bases. Germline CDR1 SGDLS, CDR2 YYNGEE. The CDR3 extends over 14 amino acids. With V trimmed by 4 bases and J by 2 bases, 5 bases remained unmatched. The CDR3 region has the DNA TGTGCCAGCAGCCTTTGGGGGGGACAAGAGACCCAGTACTTC. This encodes CASSLWGGQETQYF.

This clone showed up just a few times. The V gene is TRBV6-5, the J gene TRBJ1-3; a possible D gene is TRBD1 (5 bases). The CDR3 runs 14 residues. V lost 6 bases and J 0 bases, leaving 9 bases between the germline ends. CDR1 and CDR2 from the germline V gene are MNHEY and SVGAGI. CDR3 nucleotides: TGTGCCAGCAGAATCGACAGCTCTGGAAACACCATATATTTT. Translating it yields CASRIDSSGNTIYF.

V is TRBV4-1 and J is TRBJ2-2; D is unclear. The CDR3 totals 18 residues. The germline CDR1 and CDR2 sequences are MGHRA and YSYEKL. The ends were cut back, 0 bases at V and 0 bases at J, with 14 bases in the middle. The CDR3 spells CASSQDWAALPNTGELFF. The CDR3 DNA reads TGCGCCAGCAGCCAAGATTGGGCGGCCTTACCGAACACCGGGGAGCTGTTTTTT.

The J gene is TRBJ2-1, the V gene TRBV9, with TRBD2 matching over 7 bases. The junction had 9 bases not matched to a gene; V was cut back by 0 bases and J by 12 bases. The germline gives CDR1 SGDLS, CDR2 YYNGEE. The CDR3 covers 14 residues. In nucleotides, the CDR3 is TGTGCCAGCAGCGTAGAGGCGGGAGTTCCTCGGCAGTTCTTC. Amino acids: CASSVEAGVPRQFF.

V is TRBV18 and J is TRBJ1-4; no clear D gene. Germline-derived CDR1 and CDR2 are KGHSH and LQKENI. V was cut by 3 bases and J by 4 bases, with 15 bases left in between. There are 16 residues in the CDR3. CDR3 sequence reads: CASSPFFSGDNEKLFF. CDR3 bases: TGTGCCAGCTCACCCTTTTTCAGTGGGGATAATGAAAAACTGTTTTTT.

The chain links TRBV15 to TRBJ2-1, with TRBD2 matching over 11 bases. The CDR3 sequence is 15 residues long. V shed 0 bases and J 8 bases; nucleotides not matched to a gene: 3. Germline lookup yields CDR1 LNHNV and CDR2 YYDKDF (reference sequence). The chain's CDR3 is CATSRDALAGDEQFF. For the CDR3, the DNA is TGTGCCACCAGCAGAGACGCACTAGCGGGAGATGAGCAGTTCTTC.